The present TCR beta chain was sequenced within a study of response to subunit inactivated influenza vaccine. Study findings and constraints: T cells newly recruited by each seasonal influenza vaccination are few, the authors suggested.

V lost 1 base and J lost 2, with 7 bases in between. The germline V gene encodes CDR1 SGHNT and CDR2 YYREEE (reference sequence). This CDR3 has 13 amino acids. MiXCR, run by TCRdb on the RT-PCR reads, gives a single entry per CDR3 protein. Of a few hundred thousand distinct CDR3 sequences listed, about a fifth are singletons. This clonotype was detected a few times. The target antigen is unknown. The sample here was PBMCs from blood, taken roughly 20 months after vaccination. V gene TRBV5-4 combines with J gene TRBJ2-7; D remains ambiguous. The receptor was derived from a man between 50 and 75 years old who received an inactivated influenza vaccine. The CDR3: CASSLWPAYEQYF. As DNA, the CDR3 is TGTGCCAGCAGCTTGTGGCCAGCCTACGAGCAGTACTTC.